Below are 32 T cell receptor beta chains sequenced from a single sample in a study of blood T cell repertoires in COVID-19. TCRdb's copy holds only in-frame clones and misses some; the assay was immunoSEQ multiplex PCR. The sample lists over 250,000 clones, approximately 92% occurring once. Material for sequencing was peripheral blood. The receptor source for this set is a person aged 18 to 35 with COVID-19, enrolled during active disease.

This clone has more than one count but fewer than ten. The rearrangement links TRBV11-2 to TRBJ1-3; TRBD1 is a possible D gene (5 bases). The CDR3 sequence is 15 residues long. CDR1 SGHAT and CDR2 FQNNGV come from the germline V gene. Trimming removed 5 bases at V and 0 bases at J, with 11 bases between. CDR3 coding DNA: TGTGCCAGCAGCCCCCCGGGGGTCTCTGGAAACACCATATATTTT. This translates into CASSPPGVSGNTIYF.

This clone was counted a single time. J is TRBJ1-2 and V is TRBV6-5; tentative D call: TRBD1 (5 bases). Deletions cut 6 bases from V and 6 bases from J, with 11 bases between. CDR1 is MNHEY and CDR2 is SVGAGI in the germline V gene. The CDR3 sequence is 12 residues long. The CDR3 loop reads CASRPDRDGYTF. DNA for the CDR3: TGTGCCAGCAGGCCTGACAGAGATGGCTACACCTTC.

This rearrangement joins TRBV5-6 to TRBJ1-2, with D tentatively TRBD1 (5 bases). Trimming shortened V by 3 bases and J by 1 base, and 16 bases separated the two germline ends. CDR3 length: 16 residues. The germline gives CDR1 SGHDT, CDR2 YYEEEE. For the CDR3, the DNA is TGTGCCAGCAGCTCCGGGACGGACTATAATAACTATGGCTACACCTTC. Translated: CASSSGTDYNNYGYTF.

The chain employs TRBV7-2 and TRBJ2-7; 8 bases match TRBD2. Germline values: CDR1 SGHTA, CDR2 FQGNSA. The CDR3 spans 15 residues. The V gene end was trimmed by 2 bases and the J gene end by 2 bases; junction bases not matched to a gene: 5. The CDR3 reads CASSLTSGAAYEQYF. CDR3 in DNA: TGTGCCAGCAGCTTAACTAGCGGAGCCGCCTACGAGCAGTACTTC.

This sequence joins TRBV4-1 and TRBJ2-7; 9 bases match TRBD2. Unmatched junction bases numbered 10, after V lost 1 base and J lost 3 bases. This CDR3 is built from 17 residues. Germline CDR1 reads MGHRA; CDR2 reads YSYEKL. The CDR3: CASSQVRGGLAVYEQYF. For the CDR3, the DNA is TGCGCCAGCAGCCAAGTCCGCGGGGGACTAGCCGTCTACGAGCAGTACTTC.

This rearrangement joins TRBV29-1 to TRBJ1-3; D is uncertain. V gave up 0 bases and J gave up 0 bases, with 9 bases separating them. There are 15 residues in the CDR3. Germline CDR1 SQVTM, CDR2 ANQGSEA. CDR3 sequence (DNA): TGCAGCGTTGAAGATTTGCAGGTCTCTGGAAACACCATATATTTT. Protein sequence: CSVEDLQVSGNTIYF.

This clone has only a few counts. The chain couples TRBV2 to TRBJ2-6; TRBD2 is a possible D gene (7 bases). From germline, CDR1 is SNHLY and CDR2 FYNNEI. Between the trimmed V and J ends, which lost 8 bases and 4 bases, there was a span of 15 bases. This CDR3 has 15 amino acids. The DNA for the CDR3 is TGTGCCAGCGCCCCCCGGGGGGCCGGGGCCAACGTCCTGACTTTC. Protein product: CASAPRGAGANVLTF.

The chain has TRBV5-1 and TRBJ2-5; 7 bases are shared with TRBD2. V dropped 0 bases and J dropped 2; count of bases not matched to a gene: 4. The CDR3 loop spans 15 amino acids. Germline V CDR1 and CDR2: SGHRS, YFSETQ. CDR3 sequence reads: CASSLVSSGQETQYF. The CDR3 DNA sequence: TGCGCCAGCAGCTTGGTGTCTAGCGGACAAGAGACCCAGTACTTC.

The chain links TRBV24-1 to TRBJ2-1; 9 nucleotides agree with TRBD2. This CDR3 spans 15 amino acids. Germline values: CDR1 KGHDR, CDR2 SFDVKD. Trimming at V came to 4 bases and at J to 5 bases, leaving 5 bases not matched to a gene. The DNA for the CDR3 is TGTGCCACCAGTGACCCCGGGACTAGCAACAATGAGCAGTTCTTC. Amino acids: CATSDPGTSNNEQFF.

The rearrangement uses TRBV28 and TRBJ2-3; D call uncertain. The CDR3 has 13 residues. The ends were cut back, 3 bases at V and 5 bases at J, with 9 bases in the middle. CDR1 MDHEN and CDR2 SYDVKM come from the germline V gene. The CDR3 DNA reads as TGTGCCAGCAGTTTCGAGTCTGTAGATACGCAGTATTTT. Translation gives CASSFESVDTQYF.

The rearrangement links TRBV4-1 to TRBJ2-1; 8 nucleotides match TRBD1. This CDR3 contains 14 residues. In germline, CDR1 is MGHRA, CDR2 YSYEKL. After removal of 3 bases from V and 3 bases from J, the junction contained 1 base not matched to a gene. In DNA form, the CDR3 reads TGCGCCAGCAGCCAGGGACAGGTCTACAATGAGCAGTTCTTC. This encodes CASSQGQVYNEQFF.

The chain couples TRBV7-2 to TRBJ2-7; 9 bases fit TRBD1. The germline gives CDR1 SGHTA, CDR2 FQGNSA. After removal of 1 base from V and 3 bases from J, the junction contained 10 bases not matched to a gene. The CDR3 runs to 17 residues. The CDR3 DNA follows: TGTGCCAGCAGCTTAGGGATGGCGGGACAGGGTAACTACGAGCAGTACTTC. This encodes CASSLGMAGQGNYEQYF.

The V call is TRBV7-3, the J call TRBJ2-5; TRBD2 agrees at 8 bases. In germline, CDR1 is SGHTA, CDR2 FQGTGA. The length of the CDR3 is 15 residues. Germline trimming cut 4 bases from V and 2 bases from J; bases unmatched to any gene: 6. The CDR3 coding sequence is TGTGCCAGCAGCTCTCTAGCGGGCCCTCAAGAGACCCAGTACTTC. Translated: CASSSLAGPQETQYF. Filled out from reference TRBV7-3 and TRBJ2-5, the complete variable domain reads GAGVSQTPSNKVTEKGKYVELRCDPISGHTALYWYRQSLGQGPEFLIYFQGTGAADDSGLPNDRFFAVRPEGSVSTLKIQRTERGDSAVYLCASSSLAGPQETQYFGPGTRLLVL.

V and J are TRBV25-1 and TRBJ2-3; the D gene is possibly TRBD2 (5 bases). Trimming shortened V by 1 base and J by 3 bases, and 11 bases separated the two germline ends. The CDR3 contains 15 residues. Germline CDR1 MGHDK, CDR2 SYGVNS. This CDR3 reads CASSEWLAGTDTQYF. As DNA, the CDR3 is TGTGCCAGCAGTGAATGGCTAGCTGGGACAGATACGCAGTATTTT. The full variable domain, with the rest looked up from reference TRBV25-1 and TRBJ2-3, is EADIYQTPRYLVIGTGKKITLECSQTMGHDKMYWYQQDPGMELHLIHYSYGVNSTEKGDLSSESTVSRIRTEHFPLTLESARPSHTSQYLCASSEWLAGTDTQYFGPGTRLTVL.

The CDR3 DNA reads TGTGCCAGCAGTTACCCGGGACTAGCGGGAGGAGAGGCAGATACGCAGTATTTT. Its protein product is CASSYPGLAGGEADTQYF. V usage is TRBV6-2 or TRBV6-3 and J usage is TRBJ2-3; the match to TRBD2 covers 15 bases. CDR1 and CDR2 (germline): MNHEY, SVGEGT. The CDR3 has 18 residues. The J segment lost 4 bases and the V segment lost 2 bases, leaving 7 bases of the junction unmatched.

The chain recombines TRBV28 with TRBJ2-7, with 9 bases lining up with TRBD1. Germline lookup yields CDR1 MDHEN and CDR2 SYDVKM. V lost 5 bases and J lost 2; bases outside the gene matches: 10. The CDR3 sequence is 16 residues long. CDR3 in DNA: TGTGCCAGCAGTCCCACCGGGACAGGGTATGCCTACGAGCAGTACTTC. This sequence encodes CASSPTGTGYAYEQYF.

The J gene is TRBJ2-7, the V gene TRBV9; a weak D match, TRBD2 (5 bases). The CDR3 extends over 14 amino acids. V was cut by 2 bases and J by 2 bases, with 11 bases left in between. Germline CDR1 is SGDLS and CDR2 is YYNGEE. Here the CDR3 DNA reads TGTGCCAGCAGCGTTACCGGGAAAACCTACGAGCAGTACTTC. Translation gives CASSVTGKTYEQYF.

About this clone itself: A read error may produce the germline difference seen at one junction end. The chain uses TRBV27 and TRBJ2-7; TRBD2 matches 9 bases. Germline assignment: CDR1 MNHEY and CDR2 SMNVEV (reference sequence). This CDR3 has 13 amino acids. CDR3 DNA sequence: TGTGCCACCAGTAGCGGGAGTGTCTACGAGCAGTACTTC. Translating gives CATSSGSVYEQYF.

The chain combines TRBV11-2 with TRBJ2-3; D not resolved. CDR1 SGHAT and CDR2 FQNNGV come from the germline V gene. The CDR3 covers 12 residues. Trimming removed 4 bases from V and 6 bases from J, with 8 bases in between. The CDR3 DNA is TGTGCCAGCAGCTCTCCTGTGGATACGCAGTATTTT. Translation: CASSSPVDTQYF.

The chain joins TRBV5-5 to TRBJ1-3; 7 bases map to TRBD1. The CDR3 spans 15 residues. The V gene's germline CDR1 is SGHKS and CDR2 YYEKEE (reference sequence). V gave up 5 bases and J gave up 2 bases; unmatched junction bases: 7. The CDR3 bases are TGTGCCAGCAGTCCTGCAGGGGGACCTGGAAACACCATATATTTT. The encoded protein is CASSPAGGPGNTIYF.

The chain has TRBV4-1 and TRBJ2-2; possible D gene TRBD1, 6 bases. This CDR3 spans 17 amino acids. Between the trimmed V and J ends, which lost 1 base and 5 bases, there was a span of 17 bases. From germline, CDR1 is MGHRA and CDR2 YSYEKL. The CDR3 DNA follows: TGCGCCAGCAGCCAAGGGCCAATCGACAGGAGTACCGGGGAGCTGTTTTTT. Its translation is CASSQGPIDRSTGELFF.

V usage is TRBV7-9 and J usage is TRBJ2-7, with a possible D match to TRBD2 (6 bases). Trimming stripped 4 bases from V and 1 base from J, with 23 bases between. The germline CDR1 and CDR2 sequences are SEHNR and FQNEAQ (reference sequence). The CDR3 covers 18 residues. This CDR3 reads CASSSTSSGTLNSYEQYF. The CDR3 nucleotides read TGTGCCAGCAGCTCTACCTCTTCCGGGACTCTAAATTCCTACGAGCAGTACTTC.

The chain employs TRBV29-1 and TRBJ2-3; 9 bases agree with TRBD2. The germline V gene has CDR1 SQVTM and CDR2 ANQGSEA. CDR3 length: 14 residues. J lost 5 bases, V lost 6 bases, and 9 bases had no gene match. CDR3 amino acids: CSVTPSGAGDTQYF. CDR3 nucleotides: TGCAGCGTGACCCCTAGCGGGGCCGGAGATACGCAGTATTTT.

This clone was observed a single time. The gene calls are TRBV28 and TRBJ1-3; a possible D gene is TRBD1 (5 bases). The V gene's germline CDR1 is MDHEN and CDR2 SYDVKM. V was cut by 2 bases and J by 0 bases, with 8 bases left in between. The CDR3 extends over 15 amino acids. CDR3 DNA sequence: TGTGCCAGCAGTTTAGGGGGGAGCTCTGGAAACACCATATATTTT. Amino acids: CASSLGGSSGNTIYF.

The chain uses TRBV29-1 and TRBJ1-1; 7 bases align to TRBD1. The CDR3 extends over 17 amino acids. Germline trimming cut 6 bases from V and 1 base from J; bases unmatched to any gene: 17. Germline-derived CDR1 and CDR2 are SQVTM and ANQGSEA. CDR3 protein: CSVDRKLPRLANTEAFF. The CDR3 coding sequence is TGCAGCGTGGACAGGAAGCTACCACGTCTTGCGAACACTGAAGCTTTCTTT.

The V gene is TRBV2, the J gene TRBJ2-1; TRBD1 might be the D (6 bases). Trimming cost V 2 bases and J 8 bases, with 19 bases left between them. Germline V gives CDR1 SNHLY, CDR2 FYNNEI. CDR3 length equals 16 residues. The CDR3 region is CASSETPSAGGDEQFF. CDR3 in DNA: TGTGCCAGCAGTGAAACTCCGTCGGCTGGGGGCGATGAGCAGTTCTTC.

The chain links TRBV6-5 to TRBJ1-2; D is perhaps TRBD1 (5 bases). The length of the CDR3 is 13 residues. V lost 2 bases, J lost 3 bases, and 7 bases lay in between. Germline loops: CDR1 MNHEY, CDR2 SVGAGI. The CDR3 region has the DNA TGTGCCAGCAGTTACGGAGGGGACTATGGCTACACCTTC. Amino acids: CASSYGGDYGYTF.

This chain joins TRBV15 and TRBJ2-7, with D tentatively TRBD2 (5 bases). Germline assignment: CDR1 LNHNV and CDR2 YYDKDF (reference sequence). The CDR3 sequence is 16 residues long. The V end was cut by 5 bases, the J end by 0 bases, with 17 bases between. The CDR3 protein is CATSEELIGSSYEQYF. The CDR3 coding sequence is TGTGCCACCAGCGAAGAGTTAATAGGGAGCTCCTACGAGCAGTACTTC.

The rearrangement uses TRBV7-9 and TRBJ1-3; 7 bases agree with TRBD1. The trim removed 5 bases at V and 3 bases at J, leaving 4 bases unmatched. There are 14 residues in the CDR3. Germline-derived CDR1 and CDR2 are SEHNR and FQNEAQ (reference sequence). This chain's CDR3 is CASSRQGGGNTIYF. The CDR3 DNA reads as TGTGCCAGCAGCCGACAGGGAGGTGGAAACACCATATATTTT.

This clone was counted only a few times. The rearrangement uses TRBV5-4 and TRBJ2-2, with D maybe TRBD2 (6 bases). CDR3 length: 14 residues. V lost 1 base and J 5 bases, leaving 9 bases between the germline ends. Germline CDR1 is SGHNT and CDR2 is YYREEE (reference sequence). CDR3 in amino acids: CASSLRAGTGELFF. The CDR3 DNA reads TGTGCCAGCAGCTTGCGGGCGGGAACCGGGGAGCTGTTTTTT.

This chain joins TRBV18 and TRBJ1-2, with a possible D match to TRBD1 (6 bases). Deletions cut 5 bases from V and 9 bases from J, with 28 bases between. This CDR3 region has 17 residues. Germline V CDR1 and CDR2: KGHSH, LQKENI. As DNA, the CDR3 is TGTGCCAGCTCAATGGGGGCCCCGTTTGGAGGAACGGCGAGCTACACCTTC. As protein: CASSMGAPFGGTASYTF.

The V gene is TRBV9, the J gene TRBJ1-2; 8 bases are a match to TRBD1. Trimming at V came to 4 bases and at J to 0 bases, leaving 5 bases not matched to a gene. The germline CDR1 and CDR2 sequences are SGDLS and YYNGEE. The CDR3 runs 15 residues. CDR3 in amino acids: CASSPRQGSNYGYTF. The CDR3 DNA is TGTGCCAGCAGCCCTCGACAGGGGTCTAACTATGGCTACACCTTC.